This T cell receptor beta chain derives from a study of Ad26.COV2.S vaccination and SARS-CoV-2 variants. Overall study: The study gave Ad26.COV2.S intramuscularly, once or twice 56 days apart.

As to treatment: some 20 received Ad26.COV2.S at low or high dose, single or two shots; five or six received placebo; per-sample allocation not given. The samples date from day 63 after the first vaccine or placebo injection. Profiling relied on immunoSEQ multiplex PCR, and the TCRdb table lists in-frame clones only, not all of them. The sample has roughly 400,000 clones; around 91% are singletons. The trim removed 0 bases at V and 2 bases at J, leaving 6 bases unmatched. CDR1 is MGHRA and CDR2 is YSYEKL in the germline V gene. The CDR3 contains 17 residues. This receptor was obtained from a person aged 18-60 years who received the Ad26.COV2.S COVID-19 vaccine or a placebo. The material was peripheral blood, obtained in a trial of Ad26.COV2.S vaccine versus placebo. The chain uses TRBV4-1 and TRBJ2-5; 10 bases agree with TRBD2. In nucleotides, the CDR3 is TGCGCCAGCAGCCAAGACCCTAGCGGGAGCTTACAAGAGACCCAGTACTTC. Translating it yields CASSQDPSGSLQETQYF.